These T cell receptor beta chains were read from a single sample in a study of post-analysis software for immune sequencing data. One entry per CDR3 protein, called by TCRdb with MiXCR from the PCR reads. The sample lists fewer than 600,000 distinct CDR3 sequences, approximately 46% occurring once. The material sequenced was blood. Receptors originate from a girl aged 5-17 years with multiple sclerosis. Both conserved end residues are part of each CDR3.

V: TRBV7-8; J: TRBJ1-2; length: 16; CDR3: CASSPNRGSVRYGYTF
V: TRBV4-2; J: TRBJ2-3; length: 16; CDR3: CASSQDAGGRVDTQYF
V: TRBV25-1; J: TRBJ2-1; length: 12; CDR3: CASRPPDNEQFF
V: TRBV7-2; J: TRBJ2-7; length: 13; CDR3: CASSLFYSYEQYF
V: TRBV20-1; J: TRBJ2-7; length: 12; CDR3: CSASRGFYEQYF
V: TRBV28; J: TRBJ2-6; length: 16; CDR3: CASSLTGNTGANVLTF
V: TRBV11-2; J: NA; length: 13; CDR3: CVSSLARGGEQYF
V: TRBV28; J: TRBJ1-5; length: 14; CDR3: CATSLTGDDQPQHF
V: TRBV9; J: TRBJ2-5; length: 16; CDR3: CASSVDGGSSGETQYF
V: TRBV7-9; J: TRBJ2-7; length: 15; CDR3: CASSLNGVKTYEQYF
V: TRBV9; J: TRBJ1-1; length: 13; CDR3: CASSVGAGTEAFF
V: TRBV12-3/TRBV12-4; J: TRBJ2-7; length: 15; CDR3: CASSPGTSGSWEQYF
V: TRBV7-2; J: TRBJ2-1; length: 14; CDR3: CASSLALAGFEQFF
V: TRBV6-6; J: TRBJ2-1; length: 12; CDR3: CASSGRDRDKFF
V: TRBV29-1; J: TRBJ2-7; length: 13; CDR3: CSVEHAGAHEQYF
V: TRBV7-2; J: TRBJ1-5; length: 13; CDR3: CASSQRPGRPQHF
V: TRBV5-6; J: TRBJ1-2; length: 14; CDR3: CASSGWQGNYGYTF
V: TRBV6-5; J: TRBJ2-4; length: 17; CDR3: CASSYSTDLVAKNIQYF
V: TRBV21-1; J: TRBJ1-4; length: 17; CDR3: CASISRRGGATNEKLFF
V: TRBV20-1; J: TRBJ2-1; length: 13; CDR3: CSARALREGEQFF
V: TRBV6-6; J: TRBJ1-2; length: 14; CDR3: CASSYGQLDDGYTF
V: TRBV7-2; J: TRBJ2-7; length: 15; CDR3: CASSLEAGFYYEQYF
V: TRBV29-1; J: TRBJ2-1; length: 15; CDR3: CSVGKRLAGGNEQFF
V: TRBV6-1; J: TRBJ1-4; length: 17; CDR3: CASRSPAWQGAREKRFF
V: TRBV12-3/TRBV12-4; J: TRBJ1-2; length: 14; CDR3: CASSVSPLADGYTF
V: TRBV28; J: TRBJ1-5; length: 14; CDR3: CASRGDRDRQPQHF
V: TRBV30; J: TRBJ2-6; length: 14; CDR3: CAYNRGSGANVLTF
V: TRBV7-2; J: TRBJ2-1; length: 13; CDR3: CASSLGTYNEQFF
V: TRBV7-9; J: TRBJ2-7; length: 14; CDR3: CASSIRQIPYEQYF
V: TRBV7-6; J: TRBJ2-1; length: 16; CDR3: CASSLFGAGSYNEQFF
V: TRBV12-3/TRBV12-4; J: TRBJ2-5; length: 16; CDR3: CASRAASGRAGETQYF
V: TRBV3-1; J: TRBJ2-7; length: 15; CDR3: CASSHPGTDSYEQYF
V: TRBV5-1; J: NA; length: 12; CDR3: CASSLDSNEQYF
V: TRBV29-1; J: TRBJ1-1; length: 13; CDR3: CSVEGDMNTEAFF
V: TRBV5-1; J: TRBJ2-7; length: 17; CDR3: CASRVGTGSTMPYEQYF
V: TRBV9; J: TRBJ2-7; length: 13; CDR3: CASSGRGQDEQYF
V: TRBV5-1; J: TRBJ2-3; length: 15; CDR3: CASSWTGGAADTQYF
V: TRBV4-1; J: TRBJ1-5; length: 18; CDR3: CASSHHGQGVDFNQPQHF
V: TRBV15; J: TRBJ1-1; length: 15; CDR3: CATSTRYGQNTEAFF
V: TRBV11-3; J: NA; length: 13; CDR3: CVSSFQAQDEQYF
V: TRBV29-1; J: TRBJ2-5; length: 13; CDR3: CSAMGDTQETQYF
V: TRBV10-3; J: TRBJ2-3; length: 15; CDR3: CAISEGSSGSYTQYF
V: TRBV20-1; J: TRBJ2-1; length: 13; CDR3: CSASGRTYNEQFF
V: TRBV6-4; J: TRBJ2-5; length: 15; CDR3: CASSVTSGSQETQYF
V: TRBV29-1; J: TRBJ2-3; length: 15; CDR3: CSADSGAHSTDTQYF
V: TRBV5-1; J: TRBJ2-1; length: 17; CDR3: CASSPGTSGRGNNEQFF